This record covers a single T cell receptor beta chain. The data derive from a study of blood T cell repertoires in COVID-19. Sequenced by immunoSEQ multiplex PCR; TCRdb stores in-frame clones only, minus some. The sample has 300,000 to 450,000 clones; 89% are singletons. One Seattle source followed patients from active infection through their disease course. Trimming shortened V by 3 bases and J by 7 bases, and 7 bases separated the two germline ends. CDR3 length: 12 amino acids. Germline V CDR1 and CDR2: MDHEN, SYDVKM. The sample comprised peripheral blood. This clonotype was obtained from a woman in her thirties with COVID-19, enrolled during active disease. V is TRBV28 and J is TRBJ2-1; D possibly corresponds to TRBD1 (5 bases). The CDR3: CASSFRVNEQFF. The CDR3 DNA sequence: TGTGCCAGCAGTTTCAGGGTAAATGAGCAGTTCTTC.